One sample yielded the 14 T cell receptor beta chains listed below, sequenced in a study of neurological immune-mediated disorders. Via MiXCR, TCRdb re-called the 5' RACE reads, giving one row per CDR3 protein. The table shows approximately 80,000 distinct CDR3 sequences, with nearly 6% occurring only once. Indicated time point: longitudinal time-point 2. The source material was PBMCs. These receptors all come from a woman in her sixties or seventies with multiple sclerosis.

This clonotype came up many times. Here the CDR3 reads CASSPGQAIGNTIYF. The CDR3 DNA sequence: TGTGCCAGCAGTCCAGGACAGGCGATTGGAAACACCATATATTTT. The chain recombines TRBV7-9 with TRBJ1-3, with TRBD1 matching 7 bases. Germline V CDR1 and CDR2: SEHNR, FQNEAQ (reference sequence). The CDR3 totals 15 residues. The V segment lost 6 bases and the J segment 3 bases; nucleotides outside the gene matches: 8.

This clonotype was seen at least ten times. The chain links TRBV5-1 to TRBJ2-1; D call uncertain. In germline, CDR1 is SGHRS, CDR2 YFSETQ. V was clipped by 3 bases and J by 4 bases, with 8 bases between them. The length of the CDR3 is 13 residues. The DNA of the CDR3 is TGCGCCAGCAGCTCCCCAAATTACAATGAGCAGTTCTTC. This gives the protein CASSSPNYNEQFF.

This clonotype was seen many times. V and J are TRBV29-1 and TRBJ2-1, with D perhaps TRBD1 (5 bases). The CDR3 spans 13 residues. CDR1 and CDR2 from the germline V gene are SQVTM and ANQGSEA. Trimming left V 3 bases short and J 2 bases short, with 8 bases between. This CDR3 is CSVESGTYNEQFF. The CDR3 DNA reads TGCAGCGTTGAGTCAGGGACCTACAATGAGCAGTTCTTC.

At least ten counts were recorded for this clonotype. The CDR3 sequence: CATSDTGTGGLEQYF. CDR3 in DNA: TGTGCCACCAGTGATACCGGGACAGGGGGATTAGAGCAGTACTTC. The chain uses TRBV24-1 and TRBJ2-7, with 11 bases aligning to TRBD1. Germline-derived CDR1 and CDR2 are KGHDR and SFDVKD. The CDR3 length is 15 residues. Trimming at V came to 3 bases and at J to 7 bases, leaving 7 bases not matched to a gene.

This clonotype was found many times. The chain uses TRBV6-5 and TRBJ1-5; 10 bases align to TRBD1. J was trimmed by 7 bases and V by 2 bases; bases with no gene match: 2. Germline V lookup: CDR1 MNHEY, CDR2 SVGAGI. The CDR3 has 14 amino acids. The CDR3: CASSYEDRGQPQHF. CDR3 coding DNA: TGTGCCAGCAGTTACGAGGACAGGGGGCAGCCCCAGCATTTT.

This clonotype was observed many times. The chain carries TRBV4-1 and TRBJ1-1; weak D call: TRBD1 (6 bases). Germline V CDR1 and CDR2: MGHRA, YSYEKL. CDR3 size: 15 residues. With 0 bases removed from V and 4 bases from J, the gap between germline ends came to 12 bases. The CDR3 DNA sequence: TGCGCCAGCAGCCAAGATCCGGGGGCGGGCACTGAAGCTTTCTTT. It encodes CASSQDPGAGTEAFF.

This clonotype was detected many times. This chain uses TRBV12-3 or TRBV12-4 with TRBJ1-2; D is unclear. The CDR3 totals 14 residues. The germline V and J ends were trimmed by 3 bases and 7 bases, with 15 bases remaining between them. CDR3 in amino acids: CASSLVGVSVGYTF. As DNA, the CDR3 is TGTGCCAGCAGTTTGGTCGGGGTTTCGGTTGGCTACACCTTC.

With regard to this clonotype: This could be a read error, since a much larger clone is one nucleotide away. The chain uses TRBV5-6 and TRBJ2-2; 10 nucleotides agree with TRBD2. V gave up 7 bases and J gave up 6 bases; unmatched junction bases: 3. Germline V gene data show CDR1 as SGHDT and CDR2 as YYEEEE. The length of the CDR3 is 13 residues. CDR3 nucleotide sequence: TGTGCCAGCGGACTAGCGGTCGCCGGGGAGCTGTTTTTT. Residues: CASGLAVAGELFF.

In this sample, this clonotype turned up many times. J is TRBJ2-7 and V is TRBV7-9; possibly TRBD1 for D (6 bases). V was clipped by 5 bases and J by 5 bases, with 13 bases between them. The CDR3 spans 13 residues. Looked up from germline, CDR1 is SEHNR and CDR2 is FQNEAQ (reference sequence). CDR3 region: CASSRTVSHEQYF. CDR3 DNA: TGTGCCAGCAGCAGGACAGTCAGTCACGAGCAGTACTTC.

This clonotype has ten or more counts. This chain joins TRBV7-8 and TRBJ2-1, with D perhaps assigned TRBD1 or TRBD2 (5 bases each). Trimming took 5 bases from V and 0 from J, leaving 17 bases between them. The CDR3 sequence is 17 residues long. Germline V gene data show CDR1 as SGHVS and CDR2 as FQNEAQ. CDR3: CASSPFVGVLSYNEQFF. CDR3 nucleotide sequence: TGTGCCAGCAGCCCCTTTGTGGGGGTGCTCTCCTACAATGAGCAGTTCTTC.

This clonotype was counted at least ten times. The CDR3 reads CASSLDNRGYEQYF. CDR3 nucleotide sequence: TGCGCCAGCAGCTTGGATAACAGGGGCTACGAGCAGTACTTC. The chain joins TRBV5-1 to TRBJ2-7, with 7 bases lining up with TRBD1. CDR3 size: 14 residues. Looked up from germline, CDR1 is SGHRS and CDR2 is YFSETQ. V dropped 0 bases and J dropped 3; count of bases not matched to a gene: 3.

This clonotype appeared many times. The V and J genes are TRBV5-1 and TRBJ2-5; TRBD1 is a possible D gene (5 bases). This CDR3 region has 15 residues. The V gene lost 0 bases and the J gene lost 0 bases, with 9 bases spanning the gap. From germline, CDR1 is SGHRS and CDR2 YFSETQ. DNA for the CDR3: TGCGCCAGCAGCTTGGAGTCAGGGAACCAAGAGACCCAGTACTTC. It codes for CASSLESGNQETQYF.

This clonotype was seen many times. The chain is built from TRBV12-3 or TRBV12-4 and TRBJ1-5; maybe TRBD1 (6 bases). This CDR3 has 14 residues. Trimming removed 6 bases from V and 2 bases from J, with 11 bases in between. The CDR3 sequence is CASSPGDGNQPQHF. CDR3 DNA: TGTGCCAGCAGCCCAGGGGACGGCAATCAGCCCCAGCATTTT.

This clonotype was recorded at least ten times. The rearrangement uses TRBV29-1 and TRBJ2-7, with D possibly being TRBD1 (6 bases). Germline CDR1 is SQVTM and CDR2 is ANQGSEA. V lost 4 bases to trimming and J lost 2 bases, with 9 bases between them. CDR3 length: 12 amino acids. The CDR3: CSVGRGPYEQYF. CDR3 bases: TGCAGCGTTGGCAGGGGTCCCTACGAGCAGTACTTC.